These 30 T cell receptor beta chains share one sample of origin, sequenced in a study of Ad26.COV2.S vaccination and SARS-CoV-2 variants. Method: immunoSEQ multiplex PCR; TCRdb's copy keeps in-frame clones and lacks some. The repertoire holds about 680,000 clones, with roughly 90% as singletons. Documented treatment: some 19 received Ad26.COV2.S at low or high dose, single or two shots; about five received placebo; per-sample allocation not given. Specimen acquisition occurred on day 63 following the initial vaccine or placebo injection. The sample was peripheral blood, taken in a trial of Ad26.COV2.S vaccine versus placebo. These receptors were obtained from a person aged 18-65 years who received the Ad26.COV2.S COVID-19 vaccine or a placebo.

The rearrangement uses TRBV5-4 and TRBJ2-1, with 7 bases that match TRBD2. The germline gives CDR1 SGHNT, CDR2 YYREEE (reference sequence). The CDR3 covers 12 residues. V gave up 0 bases and J gave up 10 bases; unmatched junction bases: 1. Written as DNA, the CDR3 is TGTGCCAGCAGCTTGGGAGCGGGGGAGCAGTTCTTC. Protein sequence: CASSLGAGEQFF.

V and J are TRBV12-3 or TRBV12-4 and TRBJ2-5; no reliable D call. CDR3 size: 12 residues. The V end was cut by 5 bases, the J end by 5 bases, with 9 bases between. Here the CDR3 reads CASSPRPETQYF. CDR3 coding DNA: TGTGCCAGCAGTCCGAGGCCGGAGACCCAGTACTTC.

The chain carries TRBV9 and TRBJ2-5; TRBD2 agrees at 8 bases. Germline values: CDR1 SGDLS, CDR2 YYNGEE. The J segment lost 5 bases and the V segment lost 2 bases, leaving 5 bases of the junction unmatched. The CDR3 is made up of 14 amino acids. The CDR3 DNA sequence: TGTGCCAGCAGCGTTAGCGGGGAGGGCGAGACCCAGTACTTC. It codes for CASSVSGEGETQYF.

V and J are TRBV29-1 and TRBJ2-2; D is uncertain. Germline-derived CDR1 and CDR2 are SQVTM and ANQGSEA. The CDR3 is 12 residues long. Trimming cost V 5 bases and J 2 bases, with 6 bases left between them. CDR3: CSVNSNTGELFF. CDR3 bases: TGCAGCGTTAACAGCAACACCGGGGAGCTGTTTTTT.

J is TRBJ2-7 and V is TRBV2; TRBD2 might be the D (6 bases). Germline V CDR1 and CDR2: SNHLY, FYNNEI. V dropped 8 bases and J dropped 0 bases, with 11 bases sitting between them. The CDR3 covers 13 residues. CDR3 sequence: CASERDFSYEQYF. The CDR3 DNA reads as TGTGCCAGCGAACGGGACTTCTCCTACGAGCAGTACTTC.

The chain joins TRBV13 to TRBJ1-5; TRBD1 might be the D (6 bases). This CDR3 is 14 amino acids long. V lost 4 bases, J lost 4 bases, and 11 bases lay in between. Germline V CDR1 and CDR2: PRHDT, FYEKMQ (reference sequence). The CDR3 protein is CASSYGTLNQPQHF. CDR3 coding DNA: TGTGCCAGCAGCTACGGGACATTGAATCAGCCCCAGCATTTT.

Concerning this clone itself: The same CDR3 can be traced to other DNA sequences in this sample. The chain recombines TRBV30 with TRBJ1-5; D is perhaps TRBD1 (5 bases). CDR1 and CDR2 (germline): GTSNPN, SVGIG (reference sequence). The CDR3 is 13 residues long. Deletions cut 0 bases from V and 10 bases from J, with 13 bases between. CDR3 in amino acids: CAWSVQLGQPQHF. CDR3 nucleotide sequence: TGTGCCTGGAGTGTACAACTCGGACAACCCCAGCATTTT. Supplemented by reference TRBV30 and TRBJ1-5, the full variable domain reads SQTIHQWPATLVQPVGSPLSLECTVEGTSNPNLYWYRQAAGRGLQLLFYSVGIGQISSEVPQNLSASRPQDRQFILSSKKLLLSDSGFYLCAWSVQLGQPQHFGDGTRLSIL.

CDR3 nucleotides: TGTGCCAGTACCCTTGATGACTATGGCTACACCTTC. Protein: CASTLDDYGYTF. This rearrangement joins TRBV19 to TRBJ1-2; D is unresolved. The V end lost 7 bases, the J end lost 3 bases, and 9 bases lay between the germline ends. Germline lookup yields CDR1 LNHDA and CDR2 SQIVND (reference sequence). The length of the CDR3 is 12 residues.

The chain recombines TRBV6-5 with TRBJ2-7; 7 bases line up with TRBD2. This CDR3 contains 16 residues. V lost 0 bases and J lost 2; bases outside the gene matches: 7. Germline assignment: CDR1 MNHEY and CDR2 SVGAGI. The CDR3 loop is CASSYSKSGVAYEQYF. The CDR3 DNA is TGTGCCAGCAGTTACTCGAAGAGCGGGGTCGCCTACGAGCAGTACTTC.

CDR3 region: CASSPDRDRKGEAFF. In DNA form, the CDR3 reads TGCGCCAGCAGCCCGGACAGGGACCGTAAAGGTGAAGCTTTCTTT. The rearrangement uses TRBV5-1 and TRBJ1-1, with 8 bases lining up with TRBD1. After removal of 4 bases from V and 7 bases from J, the junction contained 12 bases not matched to a gene. The CDR3 extends over 15 amino acids. Germline assignment: CDR1 SGHRS and CDR2 YFSETQ.

The V call is TRBV7-2, the J call TRBJ1-4; D gene ambiguous. Between the trimmed V and J ends, which lost 5 bases and 8 bases, there was a span of 15 bases. Per the germline V gene, CDR1 is SGHTA and CDR2 is FQGNSA. The CDR3 consists of 14 residues. The CDR3 region is CASSPLVAGEKLFF. The CDR3, as DNA: TGTGCCAGCAGCCCCTTAGTGGCCGGAGAAAAACTGTTTTTT.

This clone has only a few counts. The J gene is TRBJ2-2, the V gene TRBV30; 7 bases are shared with TRBD2. Germline V gives CDR1 GTSNPN, CDR2 SVGIG (reference sequence). The CDR3 is made up of 16 amino acids. Trimming took 0 bases from V and 4 from J; bases not matched to a gene: 8. The CDR3 nucleotides are TGTGCCTGGAGTGTACTTCGGGGAGGGCCCACCGGGGAGCTGTTTTTT. It codes for CAWSVLRGGPTGELFF.

The chain links TRBV11-1 to TRBJ2-7; 7 bases map to TRBD1. The CDR3 totals 15 residues. J lost 7 bases, V lost 1 base, and 10 bases had no gene match. From germline, CDR1 is SGHAT and CDR2 FQDESV (reference sequence). DNA for the CDR3: TGTGCCAGCAGCTTAGGCGGCCAGACAGGGAGTGAGCAGTACTTC. Amino acid sequence: CASSLGGQTGSEQYF.

V and J are TRBV5-4 and TRBJ2-1; D uncertain. Trimming cost V 0 bases and J 1 base, with 8 bases left between them. The CDR3 extends over 15 amino acids. Per the germline V gene, CDR1 is SGHNT and CDR2 is YYREEE (reference sequence). The CDR3 bases are TGTGCCAGCAGCTTGGACCAACATTCCTACAATGAGCAGTTCTTC. Residues: CASSLDQHSYNEQFF.

The V and J genes are TRBV19 and TRBJ2-3, with 8 bases fitting TRBD2. CDR3 length: 13 residues. Germline V gives CDR1 LNHDA, CDR2 SQIVND (reference sequence). With V trimmed by 3 bases and J by 13 bases, 9 bases remained unmatched. The CDR3 protein is CASSITTSGGKYF. The CDR3 nucleotides are TGTGCCAGTAGTATCACCACTAGCGGCGGGAAGTATTTT.

The rearrangement links TRBV2 to TRBJ2-3, with D perhaps matching TRBD1 (6 bases). V was clipped by 11 bases and J by 5 bases, with 17 bases between them. CDR1 is SNHLY, CDR2 FYNNEI, per germline. This CDR3 region has 13 residues. CDR3: CASPMGAVDTQYF. The CDR3 coding sequence is TGTGCCTCCCCAATGGGGGCCGTAGATACGCAGTATTTT.

CDR3: CATSQPSRGPLSEAFF. The CDR3 DNA is TGTGCCACCAGCCAACCTTCGCGGGGGCCTCTAAGTGAAGCTTTCTTT. V gene TRBV15 combines with J gene TRBJ1-1, with D possibly TRBD1 on 6 matching bases. The V and J ends lost 5 bases and 7 bases respectively, with 23 bases between them. The CDR3 extends over 16 amino acids. In germline, CDR1 is LNHNV, CDR2 YYDKDF (reference sequence).

V usage is TRBV30 and J usage is TRBJ1-6; TRBD1 agrees at 7 bases. Germline assignment: CDR1 GTSNPN and CDR2 SVGIG (reference sequence). J lost 7 bases, V lost 1 base, and 10 bases had no gene match. The CDR3 spans 16 residues. The DNA for the CDR3 is TGTGCCTGGAGTGCCATCGGACAGGAAATCAATTCACCCCTCCACTTT. This sequence encodes CAWSAIGQEINSPLHF.

This sequence joins TRBV29-1 and TRBJ2-3; D may be TRBD1 or TRBD2 (7 bases each). V was cut by 6 bases and J by 4 bases, with 20 bases left in between. CDR3 length: 15 residues. Germline CDR1 and CDR2: SQVTM and ANQGSEA. The CDR3: CSVGGGALRADTQYF. For the CDR3, the DNA is TGCAGCGTGGGAGGGGGCGCCCTCCGCGCAGATACGCAGTATTTT.

CDR3 sequence reads: CASSNSGSGSYNEQFF. CDR3 coding DNA: TGTGCCAGCAGCAATAGCGGGAGCGGGTCCTACAATGAGCAGTTCTTC. The J gene is TRBJ2-1, the V gene TRBV6-6; 9 nucleotides align to TRBD2. CDR3 length: 16 amino acids. V shed 6 bases and J 1 base; nucleotides not matched to a gene: 7. CDR1 is MNHNY and CDR2 is SVGAGI in the germline V gene (reference sequence).

The V and J genes are TRBV4-3 and TRBJ1-5; 7 bases fit TRBD1. The trim removed 2 bases at V and 4 bases at J, leaving 5 bases unmatched. The CDR3 runs 15 residues. CDR1 and CDR2 (germline): LGHNA, YSLEER. The CDR3 spells CASSQTTGVNQPQHF. The CDR3 coding sequence is TGCGCCAGCAGCCAAACTACAGGGGTAAATCAGCCCCAGCATTTT.

This chain links TRBV27 with TRBJ2-5; D not resolved. Trimming pared 5 bases from V and 7 bases from J, leaving 20 bases between. CDR3 length equals 15 residues. In germline, CDR1 is MNHEY, CDR2 SMNVEV (reference sequence). DNA of the CDR3: TGTGCCAGCAGTCCCGAGGCAGCCACCCAGGCGACCCAGTACTTC. Residues: CASSPEAATQATQYF.

The chain links TRBV14 to TRBJ2-2, with D tentatively TRBD1 (5 bases). CDR1 is SGHDN, CDR2 FVKESK, per germline. Trimming shortened V by 4 bases and J by 1 base, and 10 bases separated the two germline ends. CDR3 length: 15 amino acids. CDR3 bases: TGTGCCAGCAGCCCGAGACAGTGGAACACCGGGGAGCTGTTTTTT. Amino acid sequence: CASSPRQWNTGELFF.

This chain uses TRBV19 with TRBJ2-1; TRBD2 matches 9 bases. In germline, CDR1 is LNHDA, CDR2 SQIVND (reference sequence). The CDR3 extends over 14 amino acids. CDR3 sequence: CATREGSSYNEQFF. The CDR3 coding sequence is TGTGCTACGCGGGAGGGGAGCTCCTACAATGAGCAGTTCTTC.

The chain combines TRBV11-2 with TRBJ2-5; D gene uncertain. V lost 0 bases and J lost 8, with 4 bases in between. CDR1 SGHAT and CDR2 FQNNGV come from the germline V gene. This CDR3 has 11 amino acids. The CDR3 region has the DNA TGTGCCAGCAGCTTAGAGCAAACCCAGTACTTC. Translation gives CASSLEQTQYF. The full variable domain, with the rest looked up from reference TRBV11-2 and TRBJ2-5, is EAGVAQSPRYKIIEKRQSVAFWCNPISGHATLYWYQQILGQGPKLLIQFQNNGVVDDSQLPKDRFSAERLKGVDSTLKIQPAKLEDSAVYLCASSLEQTQYFGPGTRLLVL.

This clone was detected a few times. This chain uses TRBV24-1 with TRBJ2-7, with TRBD1 identical over 8 bases. V dropped 5 bases and J dropped 3; count of bases not matched to a gene: 8. Germline loops: CDR1 KGHDR, CDR2 SFDVKD. There are 15 residues in the CDR3. CDR3 sequence: CATSVMTGVIYEQYF. The DNA of the CDR3 is TGTGCCACCAGTGTTATGACAGGGGTGATCTACGAGCAGTACTTC.

This chain uses TRBV3-1 (or the pseudogene TRBV3-2) with TRBJ1-1, with D possibly matching TRBD1 (5 bases). Trimming pared 1 base from V and 3 bases from J, leaving 21 bases between. The CDR3 spans 18 residues. Germline CDR1 is LGHDT and CDR2 is YNNKEL (reference sequence). DNA of the CDR3: TGTGCCAGCAGCCAAGTGGGGGGGTTAGAATTTTTGGACACTGAAGCTTTCTTT. Protein product: CASSQVGGLEFLDTEAFF.

The V gene is TRBV30, the J gene TRBJ1-6; D may be TRBD1 (6 bases). CDR1 is GTSNPN and CDR2 is SVGIG in the germline V gene (reference sequence). This CDR3 contains 15 residues. Trimming cost V 2 bases and J 14 bases, with 22 bases left between them. CDR3 sequence: CAWSQIQLPKGALHF. The CDR3 region has the DNA TGTGCCTGGAGTCAAATCCAGTTACCCAAGGGGGCCCTCCACTTT.

This clone has just a few counts. This same CDR3 is encoded by further DNA sequences in the sample. The chain links TRBV5-1 to TRBJ2-2; no reliable D call. Germline assignment: CDR1 SGHRS and CDR2 YFSETQ. This CDR3 comprises 13 residues. The V gene lost 0 bases and the J gene lost 3 bases, with 3 bases spanning the gap. CDR3 region: CASSLDHTGELFF. In DNA form, the CDR3 reads TGCGCCAGCAGCTTGGACCACACCGGGGAGCTGTTTTTT.

J is TRBJ2-7 and V is TRBV5-1; the match to TRBD2 covers 10 bases. Germline V CDR1 and CDR2: SGHRS, YFSETQ. The junction had 3 bases not matched to a gene; V was cut back by 5 bases and J by 1 base. The CDR3 totals 14 residues. CDR3 in amino acids: CASSSGGFSYEQYF. Here the CDR3 DNA reads TGCGCCAGCAGTAGCGGGGGGTTTTCCTACGAGCAGTACTTC.